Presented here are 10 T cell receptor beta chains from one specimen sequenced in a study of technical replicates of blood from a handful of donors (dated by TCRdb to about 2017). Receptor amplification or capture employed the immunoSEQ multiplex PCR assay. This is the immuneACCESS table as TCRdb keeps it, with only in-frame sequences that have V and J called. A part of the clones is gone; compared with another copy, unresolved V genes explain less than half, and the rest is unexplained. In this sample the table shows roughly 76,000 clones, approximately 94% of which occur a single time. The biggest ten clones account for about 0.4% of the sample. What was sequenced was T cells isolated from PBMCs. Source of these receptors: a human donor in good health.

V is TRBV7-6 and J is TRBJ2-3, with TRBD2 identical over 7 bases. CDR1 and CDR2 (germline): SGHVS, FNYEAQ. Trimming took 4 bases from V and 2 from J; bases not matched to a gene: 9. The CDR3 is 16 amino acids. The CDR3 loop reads CASSSGLTRITDTQYF. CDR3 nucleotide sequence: TGTGCCAGCAGCTCGGGACTAACTAGAATCACAGATACGCAGTATTTT. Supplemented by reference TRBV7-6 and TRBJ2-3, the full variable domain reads GAGVSQSPRYKVTKRGQDVALRCDPISGHVSLYWYRQALGQGPEFLTYFNYEAQQDKSGLPNDRFSAERPEGSISTLTIQRTEQRDSAMYRCASSSGLTRITDTQYFGPGTRLTVL.

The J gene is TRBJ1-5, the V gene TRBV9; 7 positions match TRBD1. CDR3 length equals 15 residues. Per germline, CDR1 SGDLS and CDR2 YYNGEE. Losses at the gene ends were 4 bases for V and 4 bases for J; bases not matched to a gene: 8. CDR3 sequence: CASSPFQGENQPQHF. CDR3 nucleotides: TGTGCCAGCAGCCCGTTTCAGGGGGAAAATCAGCCCCAGCATTTT.

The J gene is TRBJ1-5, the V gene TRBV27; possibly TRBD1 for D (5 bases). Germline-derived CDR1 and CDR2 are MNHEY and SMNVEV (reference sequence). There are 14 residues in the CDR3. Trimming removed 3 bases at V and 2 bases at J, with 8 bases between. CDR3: CASSFKGGNQPQHF. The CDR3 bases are TGTGCCAGCAGTTTTAAAGGGGGCAATCAGCCCCAGCATTTT.

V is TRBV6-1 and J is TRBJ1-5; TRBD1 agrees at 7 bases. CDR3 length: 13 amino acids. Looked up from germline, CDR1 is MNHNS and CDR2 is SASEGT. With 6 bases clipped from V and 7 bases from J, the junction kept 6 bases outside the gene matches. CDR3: CASRDRVQQPQHF. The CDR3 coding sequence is TGTGCCAGCAGAGACAGGGTTCAGCAGCCCCAGCATTTT.

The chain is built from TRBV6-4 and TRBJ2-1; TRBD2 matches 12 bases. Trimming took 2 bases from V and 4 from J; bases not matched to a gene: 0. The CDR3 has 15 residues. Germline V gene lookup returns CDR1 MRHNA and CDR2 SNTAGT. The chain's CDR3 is CASSDGTSGYNEQFF. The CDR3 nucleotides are TGTGCCAGCAGTGACGGGACTAGCGGGTACAATGAGCAGTTCTTC.

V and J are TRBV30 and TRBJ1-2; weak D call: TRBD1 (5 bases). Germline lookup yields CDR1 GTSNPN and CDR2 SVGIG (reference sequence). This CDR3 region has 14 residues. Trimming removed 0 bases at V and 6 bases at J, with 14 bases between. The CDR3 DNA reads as TGTGCCTGGAGTGTACAAGGTCAGGGAAATGGCTACACCTTC. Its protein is CAWSVQGQGNGYTF. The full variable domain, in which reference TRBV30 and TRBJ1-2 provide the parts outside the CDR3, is SQTIHQWPATLVQPVGSPLSLECTVEGTSNPNLYWYRQAAGRGLQLLFYSVGIGQISSEVPQNLSASRPQDRQFILSSKKLLLSDSGFYLCAWSVQGQGNGYTFGSGTRLTVV.

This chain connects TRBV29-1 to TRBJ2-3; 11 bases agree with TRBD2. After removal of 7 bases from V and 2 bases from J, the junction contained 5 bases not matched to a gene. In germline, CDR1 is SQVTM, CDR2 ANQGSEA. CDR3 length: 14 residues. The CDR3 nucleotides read TGCAGCGCGACTAGCGGGACCCACACAGATACGCAGTATTTT. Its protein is CSATSGTHTDTQYF.

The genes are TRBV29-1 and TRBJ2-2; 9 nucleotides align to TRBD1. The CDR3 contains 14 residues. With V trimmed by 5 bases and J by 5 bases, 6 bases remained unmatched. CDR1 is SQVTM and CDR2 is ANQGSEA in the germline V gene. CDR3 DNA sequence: TGCAGCGTTTTGGGACAGGGAAGGACCGGGGAGCTGTTTTTT. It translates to CSVLGQGRTGELFF.

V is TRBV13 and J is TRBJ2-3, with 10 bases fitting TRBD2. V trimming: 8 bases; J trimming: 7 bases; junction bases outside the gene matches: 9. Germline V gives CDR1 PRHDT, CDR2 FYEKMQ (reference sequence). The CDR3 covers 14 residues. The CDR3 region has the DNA TGTGCCAGCGAATTGACTAGCGGGCGGCATACGCAGTATTTT. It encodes CASELTSGRHTQYF.

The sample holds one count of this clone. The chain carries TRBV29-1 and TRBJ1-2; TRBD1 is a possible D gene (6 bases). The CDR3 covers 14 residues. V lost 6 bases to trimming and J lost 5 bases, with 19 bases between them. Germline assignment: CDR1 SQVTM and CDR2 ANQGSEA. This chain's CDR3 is CSVAITGIMYGYTF. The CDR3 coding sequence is TGCAGCGTGGCAATCACAGGGATCATGTATGGCTACACCTTC.